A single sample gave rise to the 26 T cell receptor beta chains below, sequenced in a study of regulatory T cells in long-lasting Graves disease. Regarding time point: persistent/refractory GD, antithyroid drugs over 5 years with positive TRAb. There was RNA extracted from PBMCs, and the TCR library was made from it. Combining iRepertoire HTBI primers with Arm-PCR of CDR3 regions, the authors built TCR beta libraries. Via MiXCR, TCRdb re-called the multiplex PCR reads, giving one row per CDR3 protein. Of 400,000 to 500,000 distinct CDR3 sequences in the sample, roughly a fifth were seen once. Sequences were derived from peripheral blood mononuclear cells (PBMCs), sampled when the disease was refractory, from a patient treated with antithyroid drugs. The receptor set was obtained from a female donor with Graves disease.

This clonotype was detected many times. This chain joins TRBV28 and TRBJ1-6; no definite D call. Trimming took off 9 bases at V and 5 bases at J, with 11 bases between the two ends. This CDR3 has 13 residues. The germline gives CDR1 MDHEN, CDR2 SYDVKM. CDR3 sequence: CASFRLNNSPLHF. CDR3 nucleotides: TGTGCCAGTTTCCGGCTTAATAATTCACCCCTCCACTTT.

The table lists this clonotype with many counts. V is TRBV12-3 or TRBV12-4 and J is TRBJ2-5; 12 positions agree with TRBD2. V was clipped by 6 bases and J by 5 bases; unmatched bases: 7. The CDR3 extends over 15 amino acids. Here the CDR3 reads CASRATSGGSETQYF. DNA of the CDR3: TGTGCCAGCAGGGCGACTAGCGGGGGCTCGGAGACCCAGTACTTC.

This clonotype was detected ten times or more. The CDR3 region has the DNA TGTGCCATCCGAAACACCGGGACTAGCGTCGACGAGCAGTACTTC. Protein: CAIRNTGTSVDEQYF. V is TRBV10-3 and J is TRBJ2-7; 10 positions agree with TRBD2. J lost 5 bases, V lost 8 bases, and 12 bases had no gene match. Per the germline V gene, CDR1 is ENHRY and CDR2 is SYGVKD. The CDR3 loop spans 15 amino acids.

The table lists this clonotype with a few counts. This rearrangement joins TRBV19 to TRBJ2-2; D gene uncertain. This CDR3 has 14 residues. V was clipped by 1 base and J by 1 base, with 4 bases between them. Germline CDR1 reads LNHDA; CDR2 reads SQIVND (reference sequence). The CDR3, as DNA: TGTGCCAGTAGTATAGTGGGGAACACCGGGGAGCTGTTTTTT. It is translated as CASSIVGNTGELFF. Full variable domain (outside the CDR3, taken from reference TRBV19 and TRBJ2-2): DGGITQSPKYLFRKEGQNVTLSCEQNLNHDAMYWYRQDPGQGLRLIYYSQIVNDFQKGDIAEGYSVSREKKESFPLTVTSAQKNPTAFYLCASSIVGNTGELFFGEGSRLTVL.

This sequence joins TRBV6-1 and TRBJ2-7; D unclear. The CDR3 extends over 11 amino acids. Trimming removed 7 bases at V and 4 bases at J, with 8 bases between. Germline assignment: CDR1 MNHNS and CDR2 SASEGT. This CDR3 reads CASTESYEQYF. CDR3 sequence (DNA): TGTGCCAGCACCGAAAGTTACGAGCAGTACTTC.

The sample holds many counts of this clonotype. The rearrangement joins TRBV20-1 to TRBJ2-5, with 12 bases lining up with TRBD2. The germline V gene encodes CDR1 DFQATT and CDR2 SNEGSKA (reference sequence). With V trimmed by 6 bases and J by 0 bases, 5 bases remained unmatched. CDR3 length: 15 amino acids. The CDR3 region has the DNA TGCAGTGCGAGACTAGCGGGAGCGTACCAAGAGACCCAGTACTTC. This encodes CSARLAGAYQETQYF.

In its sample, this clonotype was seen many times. CDR3 bases: TGTGCCAGCAGCTTCGGTAGCGGGGGGGAGCAGTACTTC. This encodes CASSFGSGGEQYF. This chain uses TRBV11-2 with TRBJ2-7; TRBD2 matches at 10 bases. The germline gives CDR1 SGHAT, CDR2 FQNNGV. V lost 3 bases to trimming and J lost 7 bases; unmatched junction nucleotides: 3. CDR3 length: 13 residues. Drawing the rest from reference TRBV11-2 and TRBJ2-7, the complete variable domain is EAGVAQSPRYKIIEKRQSVAFWCNPISGHATLYWYQQILGQGPKLLIQFQNNGVVDDSQLPKDRFSAERLKGVDSTLKIQPAKLEDSAVYLCASSFGSGGEQYFGPGTRLTVT.

In DNA, the CDR3 is TGTGCCAGCAGCTTAGAAGGGATAGACAATGAGCAGTTCTTC. Residues: CASSLEGIDNEQFF. The V gene is TRBV11-2, the J gene TRBJ2-1, with D unclear. Trimming cost V 0 bases and J 5 bases, with 8 bases left between them. Germline CDR1 is SGHAT and CDR2 is FQNNGV. The CDR3 covers 14 residues.

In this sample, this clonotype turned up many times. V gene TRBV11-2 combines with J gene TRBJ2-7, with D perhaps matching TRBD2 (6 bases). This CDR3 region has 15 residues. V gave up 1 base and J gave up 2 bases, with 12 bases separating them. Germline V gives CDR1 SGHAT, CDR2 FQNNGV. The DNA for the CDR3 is TGTGCCAGCAGCTTAGCTGGCGGGATGACCTACGAGCAGTACTTC. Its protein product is CASSLAGGMTYEQYF.

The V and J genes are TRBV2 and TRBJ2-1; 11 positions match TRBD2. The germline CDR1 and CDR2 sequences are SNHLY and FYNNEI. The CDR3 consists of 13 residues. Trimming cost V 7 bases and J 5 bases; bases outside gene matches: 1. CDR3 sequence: CASISGRDNEQFF. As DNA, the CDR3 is TGTGCCAGCATTAGCGGGAGGGACAATGAGCAGTTCTTC.

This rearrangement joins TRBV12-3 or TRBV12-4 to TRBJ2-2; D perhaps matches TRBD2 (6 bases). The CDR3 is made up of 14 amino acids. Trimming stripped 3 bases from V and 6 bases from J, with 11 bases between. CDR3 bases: TGTGCCAGCAGTTTCCCTGGCGGGGCCGGGGAGCTGTTTTTT. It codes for CASSFPGGAGELFF.

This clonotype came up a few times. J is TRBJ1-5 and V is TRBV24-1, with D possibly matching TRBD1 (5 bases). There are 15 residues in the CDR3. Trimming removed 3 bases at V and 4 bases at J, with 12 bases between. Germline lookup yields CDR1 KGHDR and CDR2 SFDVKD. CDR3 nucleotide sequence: TGTGCCACCAGTGATACCCGACAGCCTAATCAGCCCCAGCATTTT. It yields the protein CATSDTRQPNQPQHF.

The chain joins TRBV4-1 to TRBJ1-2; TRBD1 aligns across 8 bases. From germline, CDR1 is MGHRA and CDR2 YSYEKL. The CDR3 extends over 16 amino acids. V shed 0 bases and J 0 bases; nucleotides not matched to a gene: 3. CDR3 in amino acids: CASSQEGRGPNYGYTF. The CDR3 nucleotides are TGCGCCAGCAGCCAAGAGGGCAGGGGGCCTAACTATGGCTACACCTTC.

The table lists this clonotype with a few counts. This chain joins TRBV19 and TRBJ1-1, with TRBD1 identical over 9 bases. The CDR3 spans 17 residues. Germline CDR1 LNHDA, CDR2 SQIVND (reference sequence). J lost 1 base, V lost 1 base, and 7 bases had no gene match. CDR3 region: CASSIGRRDRENTEAFF. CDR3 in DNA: TGTGCCAGTAGTATAGGCCGAAGGGACAGGGAGAACACTGAAGCTTTCTTT.

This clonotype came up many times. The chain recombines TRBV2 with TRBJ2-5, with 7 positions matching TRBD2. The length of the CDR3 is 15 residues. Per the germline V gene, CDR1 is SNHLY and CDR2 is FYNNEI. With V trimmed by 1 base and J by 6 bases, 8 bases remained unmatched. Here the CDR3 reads CASSEGASGKKTQYF. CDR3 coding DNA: TGTGCCAGCAGTGAAGGGGCCAGCGGGAAAAAGACCCAGTACTTC.

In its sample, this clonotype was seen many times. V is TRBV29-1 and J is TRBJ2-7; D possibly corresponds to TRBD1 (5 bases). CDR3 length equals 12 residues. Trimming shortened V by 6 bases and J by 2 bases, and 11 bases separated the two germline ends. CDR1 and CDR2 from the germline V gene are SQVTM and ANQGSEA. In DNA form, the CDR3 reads TGCAGCGTGGCAGACAGAGCCTACGAGCAGTACTTC. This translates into CSVADRAYEQYF.

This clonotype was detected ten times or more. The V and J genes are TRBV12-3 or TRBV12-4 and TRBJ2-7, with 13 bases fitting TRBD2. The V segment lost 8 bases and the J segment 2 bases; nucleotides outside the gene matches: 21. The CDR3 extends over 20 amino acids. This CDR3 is CASGGRIGLAGVGGAYEQYF. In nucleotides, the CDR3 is TGTGCCAGCGGCGGTAGGATAGGACTAGCGGGAGTAGGAGGAGCCTACGAGCAGTACTTC.

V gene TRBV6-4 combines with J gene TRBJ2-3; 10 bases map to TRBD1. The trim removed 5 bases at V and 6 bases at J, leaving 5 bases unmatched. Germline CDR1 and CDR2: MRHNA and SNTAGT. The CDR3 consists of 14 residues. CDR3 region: CASSPGQGSDTQYF. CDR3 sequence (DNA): TGTGCCAGCAGTCCGGGACAGGGGTCGGATACGCAGTATTTT.

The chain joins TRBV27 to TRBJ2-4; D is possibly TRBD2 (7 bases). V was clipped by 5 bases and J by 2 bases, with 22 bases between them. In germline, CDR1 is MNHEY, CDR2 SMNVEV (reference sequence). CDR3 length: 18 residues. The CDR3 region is CASSTHREGISPKNIQYF. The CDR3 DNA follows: TGTGCCAGCAGTACCCACAGGGAGGGAATATCACCCAAAAACATTCAGTACTTC.

The CDR3 DNA follows: TGTGCCAGCAGCACGCCGGGACAGGGGGTGTCAAAGGACTATGGCTACACCTTC. Protein sequence: CASSTPGQGVSKDYGYTF. The chain links TRBV5-5 to TRBJ1-2; 11 nucleotides agree with TRBD1. This CDR3 has 18 amino acids. V shed 4 bases, J shed 3 bases, and the junction held 14 bases outside the gene matches. In germline, CDR1 is SGHKS, CDR2 YYEKEE (reference sequence).

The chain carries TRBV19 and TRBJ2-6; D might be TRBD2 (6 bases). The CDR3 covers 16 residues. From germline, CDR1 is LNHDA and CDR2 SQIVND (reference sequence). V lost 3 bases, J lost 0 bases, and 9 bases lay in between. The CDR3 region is CASSMGGNSGANVLTF. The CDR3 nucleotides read TGTGCCAGTAGTATGGGGGGAAACTCTGGGGCCAACGTCCTGACTTTC.

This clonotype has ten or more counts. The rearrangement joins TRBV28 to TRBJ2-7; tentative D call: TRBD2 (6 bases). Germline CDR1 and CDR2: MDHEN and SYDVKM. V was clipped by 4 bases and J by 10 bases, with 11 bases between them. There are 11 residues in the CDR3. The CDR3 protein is CASSSREIQYF. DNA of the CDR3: TGTGCCAGCAGTTCTCGGGAGATTCAGTACTTC. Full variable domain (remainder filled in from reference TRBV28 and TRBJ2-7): DVKVTQSSRYLVKRTGEKVFLECVQDMDHENMFWYRQDPGLGLRLIYFSYDVKMKEKGDIPEGYSVSREKKERFSLILESASTNQTSMYLCASSSREIQYFGPGTRLTVT.

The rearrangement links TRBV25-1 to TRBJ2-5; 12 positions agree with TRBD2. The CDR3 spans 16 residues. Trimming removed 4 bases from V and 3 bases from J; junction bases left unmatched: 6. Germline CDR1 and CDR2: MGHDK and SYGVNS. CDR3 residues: CASSGASGRAKETQYF. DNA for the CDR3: TGTGCCAGCAGTGGTGCTAGCGGGAGGGCCAAAGAGACCCAGTACTTC.

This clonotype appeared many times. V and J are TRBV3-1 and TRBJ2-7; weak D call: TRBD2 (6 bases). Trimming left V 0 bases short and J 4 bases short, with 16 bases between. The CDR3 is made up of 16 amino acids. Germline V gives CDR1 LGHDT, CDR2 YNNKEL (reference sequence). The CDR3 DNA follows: TGTGCCAGCAGCCAAGATGAGGCGGGACCCGCTTACGAGCAGTACTTC. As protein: CASSQDEAGPAYEQYF.

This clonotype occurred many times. This chain's CDR3 is CSAGDRTWGELFF. For the CDR3, the DNA is TGCAGTGCAGGGGACAGGACGTGGGGGGAGCTGTTTTTT. The chain carries TRBV20-1 and TRBJ2-2; TRBD1 matches 8 bases. The CDR3 loop spans 13 amino acids. The ends lost 6 bases at V and 8 bases at J; junction bases unmatched: 8. From germline, CDR1 is DFQATT and CDR2 SNEGSKA (reference sequence).

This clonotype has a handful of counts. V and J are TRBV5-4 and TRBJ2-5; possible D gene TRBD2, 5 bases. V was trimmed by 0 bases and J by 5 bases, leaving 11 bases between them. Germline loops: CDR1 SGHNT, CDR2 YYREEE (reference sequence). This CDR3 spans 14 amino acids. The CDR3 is CASSLVRGGETQYF. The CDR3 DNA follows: TGTGCCAGCAGCTTGGTTCGGGGTGGGGAGACCCAGTACTTC.